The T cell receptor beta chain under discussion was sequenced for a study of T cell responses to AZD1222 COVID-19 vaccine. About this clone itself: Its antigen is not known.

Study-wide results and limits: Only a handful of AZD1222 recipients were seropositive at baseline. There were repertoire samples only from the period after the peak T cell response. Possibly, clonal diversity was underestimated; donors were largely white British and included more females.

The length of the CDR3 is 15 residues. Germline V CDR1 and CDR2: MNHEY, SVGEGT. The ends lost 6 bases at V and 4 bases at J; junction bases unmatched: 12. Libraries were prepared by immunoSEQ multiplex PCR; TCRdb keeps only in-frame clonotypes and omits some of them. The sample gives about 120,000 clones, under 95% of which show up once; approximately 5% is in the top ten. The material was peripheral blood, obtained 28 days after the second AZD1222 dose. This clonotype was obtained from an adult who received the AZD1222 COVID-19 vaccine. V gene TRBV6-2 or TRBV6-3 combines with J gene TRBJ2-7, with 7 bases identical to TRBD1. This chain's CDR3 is CASSLPGTAYYEQYF. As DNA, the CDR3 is TGTGCCAGCAGCCTTCCCGGGACAGCTTATTACGAGCAGTACTTC.